The 4 T cell receptor beta chains below were found in one sample sequenced in a study of identical twins. TCRdb re-derived calls from the 5' RACE reads in MiXCR, one entry per CDR3 protein. The profile shows 500,000 to 550,000 distinct CDR3 sequences, 20% to 25% of them singletons. The data were also submitted as part of a second study, on yellow fever vaccine responses in identical twins.

The sequencing input was CD4+ T cells sorted from blood. Receptors originate from a woman aged 18 to 35 in good health.

DNA of the CDR3: TGTGCCACCAGTGATTTCCGAAAAAGCTCCTACAATGAGCAGTTCTTC. Residues: CATSDFRKSSYNEQFF. V is TRBV24-1 and J is TRBJ2-1; D is unresolved. This CDR3 is 16 amino acids long. V was shortened by 1 base and J by 0 bases, with 9 bases between the two germline ends. The germline gives CDR1 KGHDR, CDR2 SFDVKD.

This clonotype has only a few counts. The rearrangement links TRBV3-1 to TRBJ2-7; 10 bases match TRBD2. Germline assignment: CDR1 LGHDT and CDR2 YNNKEL (reference sequence). V lost 1 base to trimming and J lost 4 bases; unmatched junction nucleotides: 7. This CDR3 spans 16 amino acids. DNA of the CDR3: TGTGCCAGCAGCCAAGGGTCTAGCGGGAGAACTTACGAGCAGTACTTC. Its protein product is CASSQGSSGRTYEQYF.

The V and J genes are TRBV9 and TRBJ2-7, with D tentatively TRBD2 (6 bases). Germline lookup yields CDR1 SGDLS and CDR2 YYNGEE. The CDR3 runs to 15 residues. Trimming shortened V by 0 bases and J by 7 bases, and 17 bases separated the two germline ends. Here the CDR3 DNA reads TGTGCCAGCAGCGTAGCTCCCATGACTAGTCATGAGCAGTACTTC. Translating it yields CASSVAPMTSHEQYF. The whole variable domain, filled in from reference TRBV9 and TRBJ2-7, reads DSGVTQTPKHLITATGQRVTLRCSPRSGDLSVYWYQQSLDQGLQFLIQYYNGEERAKGNILERFSAQQFPDLHSELNLSSLELGDSALYFCASSVAPMTSHEQYFGPGTRLTVT.

The chain combines TRBV6-1 with TRBJ2-5; D not resolved. The CDR3 is 15 residues long. Germline V gene data show CDR1 as MNHNS and CDR2 as SASEGT. The germline V and J ends were trimmed by 7 bases and 1 base, with 16 bases remaining between them. The DNA for the CDR3 is TGTGCCAGCACCTTATCACCGACCAGCCAAGAGACCCAGTACTTC. It specifies CASTLSPTSQETQYF.